These 18 T cell receptor beta chains originate from one sample sequenced in a study of blood T cells in healthy people across ages. A J-beta primer mix and a sample-barcoded 5' primer were used in a second PCR of roughly 6 to 12 cycles. One entry per CDR3 protein, called by TCRdb with MiXCR from the 5' RACE reads. The repertoire has 500,000 to 600,000 distinct CDR3 sequences, approximately 25% of them found once; the top ten carry about 18%. Sequencing was done on a sample of blood. These receptors were collected from a woman between 70 and 85 years old in good health.

This chain links TRBV21-1 with TRBJ2-5; no check of the table's D call, TRBD2, against the DNA was made. TRBV21-1 is recorded as a pseudogene. CDR3 length: 16 residues. The CDR3 nucleotides are TGTGCCAGCACGCGCGTCCTGGGGGACTGCGGCGGGACCCAGTACTTC. It specifies CASTRVLGDCGGTQYF.

CDR3 nucleotides: TGTGCCAGCAGCTGGAAGGACAGGGACCAAGAGACCCAGTACTTC. It translates to CASSWKDRDQETQYF. The chain couples TRBV7-2 to TRBJ2-5, with 8 bases fitting TRBD1. There are 15 residues in the CDR3. Losses at the gene ends were 4 bases for V and 0 bases for J; bases not matched to a gene: 4. Germline V gene data show CDR1 as SGHTA and CDR2 as FQGNSA. Looking up the rest from reference TRBV7-2 and TRBJ2-5 gives the full variable domain: GAGVSQSPSNKVTEKGKDVELRCDPISGHTALYWYRQSLGQGLEFLIYFQGNSAPDKSGLPSDRFSAERTGGSVSTLTIQRTQQEDSAVYLCASSWKDRDQETQYFGPGTRLLVL.

This chain connects TRBV12-3 or TRBV12-4 to TRBJ1-5, with D perhaps matching TRBD1 (5 bases). The length of the CDR3 is 13 residues. Deletions cut 4 bases from V and 5 bases from J, with 9 bases between. For the CDR3, the DNA is TGTGCCAGCAGTTCGGTAGGGGATCAGCCCCAGCATTTT. This translates into CASSSVGDQPQHF.

This clonotype occurred a few times. The chain employs TRBV5-5 and TRBJ1-5; the match to TRBD1 covers 10 bases. Trimming took 4 bases from V and 4 from J; bases not matched to a gene: 8. Germline V gives CDR1 SGHKS, CDR2 YYEKEE (reference sequence). CDR3 size: 16 residues. The CDR3: CASSIQPGQGNQPQHF. CDR3 nucleotides: TGTGCCAGCAGCATCCAACCGGGACAGGGGAATCAGCCCCAGCATTTT.

This chain links TRBV29-1 with TRBJ2-5; D is uncertain. The V and J ends lost 5 bases and 7 bases respectively, with 17 bases between them. This CDR3 comprises 13 residues. From germline, CDR1 is SQVTM and CDR2 ANQGSEA. The CDR3 DNA reads as TGCAGCGTTACACCTGGGCCCGGTGGGACCCAGTACTTC. The encoded protein is CSVTPGPGGTQYF.

This rearrangement joins TRBV12-3 or TRBV12-4 to TRBJ2-5, with 8 positions matching TRBD2. The assigned J gene may be wrong: the sequence end matches TRBJ2-1 better. This CDR3 is built from 15 residues. The CDR3 coding sequence is TGTGCCAGCAGTTTGGGACTAGTTAAGACCCCTGAGCAGTTCTTC. Protein: CASSLGLVKTPEQFF.

This clonotype was counted many times. V and J are TRBV12-3 or TRBV12-4 and TRBJ2-1, with 8 positions matching TRBD1. This CDR3 has 13 residues. The J segment lost 2 bases and the V segment lost 6 bases, leaving 0 bases of the junction unmatched. The CDR3, as DNA: TGTGCCAGCAGGGACAGGGCCTACAATGAGCAGTTCTTC. It translates to CASRDRAYNEQFF.

As regards this clonotype: A much more abundant neighbour one base away suggests this may be a read error. V and J are TRBV7-9 and TRBJ1-2; D may be TRBD1 (5 bases). Germline loops: CDR1 SEHNR, CDR2 FQNEAQ (reference sequence). V lost 1 base and J lost 4, with 13 bases in between. There are 15 residues in the CDR3. For the CDR3, the DNA is TGTGCCAGCAGCTTAGTTCTTCCAGGGAGCTATGGCTACACCTTC. It translates to CASSLVLPGSYGYTF. Full variable domain (rest looked up from reference TRBV7-9 and TRBJ1-2): DTGVSQNPRHKITKRGQNVTFRCDPISEHNRLYWYRQTLGQGPEFLTYFQNEAQLEKSRLLSDRFSAERPKGSFSTLEIQRTEQGDSAMYLCASSLVLPGSYGYTFGSGTRLTVV.

This clonotype was seen a handful of times. V and J are TRBV10-3 and TRBJ2-5, with D possibly matching TRBD2 (6 bases). The CDR3 has 14 amino acids. Germline lookup yields CDR1 ENHRY and CDR2 SYGVKD. With 3 bases removed from V and 5 bases from J, the gap between germline ends came to 13 bases. The CDR3 protein is CAISESLASETQYF. As DNA, the CDR3 is TGTGCCATCAGTGAATCCCTAGCGTCGGAGACCCAGTACTTC.

The V and J genes are TRBV6-2 or TRBV6-3 and TRBJ1-1; tentatively, D is TRBD1 (6 bases). The CDR3 runs to 14 residues. With 7 bases removed from V and 4 bases from J, the gap between germline ends came to 16 bases. Germline-derived CDR1 and CDR2 are MNHEY and SVGEGT. DNA for the CDR3: TGTGCCAGCACCAAGGGGGGGATGGGCACTGAAGCTTTCTTT. Its protein is CASTKGGMGTEAFF.

As to this clonotype: No conserved phenylalanine or tryptophan is present at the end of the CDR3, so a read error is the likely explanation. The chain employs TRBV12-3 or TRBV12-4 and TRBJ2-5; D unresolved. V lost 4 bases and J lost 7, with 7 bases in between. This CDR3 has 11 residues. The CDR3 nucleotides are TGTGCCAGCAGTTCCGGGTGGACCCAGTACCTC. Its translation is CASSSGWTQYL.

This clonotype was observed a handful of times. The chain has TRBV12-3 or TRBV12-4 and TRBJ2-1; a possible D gene is TRBD2 (6 bases). This CDR3 comprises 11 residues. V lost 3 bases, J lost 9 bases, and 6 bases lay in between. This CDR3 reads CASSFGGEQFF. For the CDR3, the DNA is TGTGCCAGCAGTTTCGGGGGTGAGCAGTTCTTC.

V and J are TRBV4-3 and TRBJ1-1; D is ambiguous. With 0 bases removed from V and 3 bases from J, the gap between germline ends came to 11 bases. The CDR3 loop spans 15 amino acids. Per the germline V gene, CDR1 is LGHNA and CDR2 is YSLEER. In DNA form, the CDR3 reads TGCGCCAGCAGCCAAGACGGATTTCGGGACACTGAAGCTTTCTTT. It translates to CASSQDGFRDTEAFF.

The CDR3 spells CASSLSGTSNYGYTF. The CDR3 DNA reads as TGCGCCAGCAGCTTGTCGGGCACCAGTAACTATGGCTACACCTTC. V is TRBV5-1 and J is TRBJ1-2; D not resolved. The V and J ends lost 1 base and 1 base respectively, with 11 bases between them. This CDR3 has 15 residues. Germline lookup yields CDR1 SGHRS and CDR2 YFSETQ. The full variable domain, with the rest looked up from reference TRBV5-1 and TRBJ1-2, is KAGVTQTPRYLIKTRGQQVTLSCSPISGHRSVSWYQQTPGQGLQFLFEYFSETQRNKGNFPGRFSGRQFSNSRSEMNVSTLELGDSALYLCASSLSGTSNYGYTFGSGTRLTVV.

This clonotype was counted a few times. The V and J genes are TRBV6-5 and TRBJ2-7; D remains ambiguous. The CDR3 has 18 amino acids. CDR1 and CDR2 (germline): MNHEY, SVGAGI. V was pared by 3 bases and J by 1 base, with 22 bases between. The CDR3 region is CASSYPTSPARSSYEQYF. CDR3 DNA sequence: TGTGCCAGCAGTTATCCGACAAGCCCCGCGAGAAGTTCCTACGAGCAGTACTTC.

This clonotype was seen a few times. This chain links TRBV29-1 with TRBJ1-1; D ambiguous. The CDR3 is 11 amino acids. The V and J ends lost 8 bases and 4 bases respectively, with 11 bases between them. The V gene's germline CDR1 is SQVTM and CDR2 ANQGSEA. The CDR3 sequence is CSFWVSTEAFF. The CDR3 DNA reads TGCAGCTTCTGGGTGAGCACTGAAGCTTTCTTT. Complete variable domain (other parts from reference TRBV29-1 and TRBJ1-1): SAVISQKPSRDICQRGTSLTIQCQVDSQVTMMFWYRQQPGQSLTLIATANQGSEATYESGFVIDKFPISRPNLTFSTLTVSNMSPEDSSIYLCSFWVSTEAFFGQGTRLTVV.

This clonotype turned up a few times. In nucleotides, the CDR3 is TGTGCCAGCAAGGAAAGCGGGACCTCAGAGACCCAGTACTTC. This gives the protein CASKESGTSETQYF. The J gene is TRBJ2-5, the V gene TRBV2, with 7 bases lining up with TRBD2. From germline, CDR1 is SNHLY and CDR2 FYNNEI. Unmatched junction bases numbered 9, after V lost 7 bases and J lost 4 bases. CDR3 length: 14 amino acids. Together with reference TRBV2 and TRBJ2-5, the CDR3 gives the full variable domain: EPEVTQTPSHQVTQMGQEVILRCVPISNHLYFYWYRQILGQKVEFLVSFYNNEISEKSEIFDDQFSVERPDGSNFTLKIRSTKLEDSAMYFCASKESGTSETQYFGPGTRLLVL.

This clonotype was observed a handful of times. The chain couples TRBV9 to TRBJ2-3, with TRBD1 identical over 7 bases. In germline, CDR1 is SGDLS, CDR2 YYNGEE. The length of the CDR3 is 14 residues. V lost 7 bases, J lost 3 bases, and 8 bases stayed unmatched. The CDR3 DNA sequence: TGTGCCAGCGGGGCCGGGACAGAAACAGATACGCAGTATTTT. Translating it yields CASGAGTETDTQYF.